A selection of T cell receptor beta chains follows, all from one sample in a study of OX40 agonist ivuxolimab in advanced cancers. The protocol was immunoSEQ multiplex PCR, while the TCRdb copy is restricted to in-frame clones and leaves out a portion. Of roughly 60,000 clones detected, about 90% appear once; the ten largest clones hold 1.5% to 2%. The material sequenced was CD4+ or CD8+ T cells sorted from blood, taken in a trial of the OX40 agonist ivuxolimab. These receptors were taken from an adult with an advanced solid tumor such as melanoma, head and neck, liver or kidney cancer. Both conserved end residues are part of each CDR3. A D gene is named only where the DNA matches it firmly. The size of a clone is reported for some rows only, either as once, few or many, or as a class for expanded clones.

j_call: TRBJ1-5; d_call: .; clone_size: .; v_call: TRBV19; cdr3_nt: TGTGCCAGTAGTATAGTGGGCCGACGCAATCAGCCCCAGCATTTT; cdr3_aa: CASSIVGRRNQPQHF
j_call: TRBJ2-7; d_call: .; clone_size: .; v_call: TRBV9; cdr3_nt: TGTGCCAGCAGCGTAGGCCACTCCTACGAGCAGTACTTC; cdr3_aa: CASSVGHSYEQYF
j_call: TRBJ2-6; d_call: TRBD1; clone_size: .; v_call: TRBV5-1; cdr3_nt: TGCGCCAGCAGCTTGAGCAGGGGGCTTTCTGGGGCCAACGTCCTGACTTTC; cdr3_aa: CASSLSRGLSGANVLTF
j_call: TRBJ1-1; d_call: .; clone_size: once; v_call: TRBV10-3; cdr3_nt: TGTGCCATCAGGGAGGGGACGGGATGGGAAGCTTTCTTT; cdr3_aa: CAIREGTGWEAFF
j_call: TRBJ1-6; d_call: .; clone_size: .; v_call: TRBV5-1; cdr3_nt: TGCGCCAGCAGCTTTTCAGGGGAGAGATCACCCCTCCACTTT; cdr3_aa: CASSFSGERSPLHF
j_call: TRBJ1-5; d_call: .; clone_size: .; v_call: TRBV6-6; cdr3_nt: TGTGCCAGCAGTTACGAGGGTTTAAACAATCAGCCCCAGCATTTT; cdr3_aa: CASSYEGLNNQPQHF
j_call: TRBJ1-4; d_call: .; clone_size: .; v_call: TRBV2; cdr3_nt: TGTGCCAGCCCACGCGAGGGTTTGAAAAATGAAAAACTGTTTTTT; cdr3_aa: CASPREGLKNEKLFF
j_call: TRBJ2-5; d_call: TRBD1; clone_size: .; v_call: TRBV28; cdr3_nt: TGTGCCAGCAGTCACAGACAGGGGAGGAAGACCCAGTACTTC; cdr3_aa: CASSHRQGRKTQYF
j_call: TRBJ2-7; d_call: TRBD1; clone_size: .; v_call: TRBV6-6; cdr3_nt: TGTGCCAGCAGCAAAACCGGGACAGGACATTACGAGCAGTACTTC; cdr3_aa: CASSKTGTGHYEQYF
j_call: TRBJ2-5; d_call: .; clone_size: .; v_call: TRBV5-1; cdr3_nt: TGCGCCAGCAGCGCAGGACAGACGTACCAAGAGACCCAGTACTTC; cdr3_aa: CASSAGQTYQETQYF
j_call: TRBJ1-6; d_call: TRBD1; clone_size: .; v_call: TRBV2; cdr3_nt: TGTGCCAGCAGTCAAGGACAGGGGGGAAATTCACCCCTCCACTTT; cdr3_aa: CASSQGQGGNSPLHF
j_call: TRBJ1-1; d_call: TRBD1; clone_size: .; v_call: TRBV10-1; cdr3_nt: TGCGCCAGCAGACCCGAGGAACGGGACAGGGTGTCGCACACTGAAGCTTTCTTT; cdr3_aa: CASRPEERDRVSHTEAFF
j_call: TRBJ1-4; d_call: .; clone_size: .; v_call: TRBV7-9; cdr3_nt: TGTGCCAGCAGCACTTCACGAGTTACAACTAATGAAAAACTGTTTTTT; cdr3_aa: CASSTSRVTTNEKLFF
j_call: TRBJ1-5; d_call: .; clone_size: .; v_call: TRBV19; cdr3_nt: TGTGCCACGGACAGCTCCTTTTATAGCAATCAGCCCCAGCATTTT; cdr3_aa: CATDSSFYSNQPQHF
j_call: TRBJ1-2; d_call: TRBD1; clone_size: .; v_call: TRBV5-4; cdr3_nt: TGTGCCAGCAGCGCGGGACAGGGAGACTGGGCTGGCTACACCTTC; cdr3_aa: CASSAGQGDWAGYTF
j_call: TRBJ1-2; d_call: .; clone_size: .; v_call: TRBV6-1; cdr3_nt: TGTGCCAGCAGTGAATATGGGACAAACTATGGCTACACCTTC; cdr3_aa: CASSEYGTNYGYTF
j_call: TRBJ2-3; d_call: .; clone_size: .; v_call: TRBV9; cdr3_nt: TGTGCCAGCAGCGTAGCTTTAGCGCCGCTAATAGATACGCAGTATTTT; cdr3_aa: CASSVALAPLIDTQYF
j_call: TRBJ1-2; d_call: .; clone_size: few; v_call: TRBV10-2; cdr3_nt: TGCGCCAGCAGTGTATCGGTAGACTATGGCTACACCTTC; cdr3_aa: CASSVSVDYGYTF
j_call: TRBJ2-1; d_call: TRBD2; clone_size: .; v_call: TRBV28; cdr3_nt: TGTGCCAGCAGGGCTAGCGGGGACCACAATGAGCAGTTCTTC; cdr3_aa: CASRASGDHNEQFF
j_call: TRBJ2-3; d_call: TRBD1; clone_size: .; v_call: TRBV10-1; cdr3_nt: TGCGCCAGCAGTGAGGACAGGGGACGCACAGATACGCAGTATTTT; cdr3_aa: CASSEDRGRTDTQYF
j_call: TRBJ2-5; d_call: .; clone_size: .; v_call: TRBV28; cdr3_nt: TGTGCCAGCACCCAAGGGACCCCGATAGAGACCCAGTACTTC; cdr3_aa: CASTQGTPIETQYF
j_call: TRBJ2-1; d_call: .; clone_size: .; v_call: TRBV7-2; cdr3_nt: TGTGCCAGCAGCCTCAGAAATGAGCAGTTCTTC; cdr3_aa: CASSLRNEQFF
j_call: TRBJ2-3; d_call: .; clone_size: .; v_call: TRBV28; cdr3_nt: TGTGCCAGCAGTGCCCCGAGGGGTGCAGATACGCAGTATTTT; cdr3_aa: CASSAPRGADTQYF
j_call: TRBJ1-5; d_call: TRBD1; clone_size: .; v_call: TRBV29-1; cdr3_nt: TGCAGCGTTGTAGGGACAGGGTTGAATCAGCCCCAGCATTTT; cdr3_aa: CSVVGTGLNQPQHF
j_call: TRBJ1-4; d_call: TRBD1; clone_size: .; v_call: TRBV6-5; cdr3_nt: TGTGCCAGCAGTTACTCTACAGGGGTGGGCGAAAAACTGTTTTTT; cdr3_aa: CASSYSTGVGEKLFF
j_call: TRBJ1-2; d_call: .; clone_size: .; v_call: TRBV6-1; cdr3_nt: TGTGCCAGCAGTGAAGCCTCCGGGGGGATATTCCCCTATGGCTACACCTTC; cdr3_aa: CASSEASGGIFPYGYTF
j_call: TRBJ2-1; d_call: TRBD2; clone_size: .; v_call: TRBV5-4; cdr3_nt: TGTGCCAGCAGCTTGGAATTGCTAGCGGGAGGGAAATACAATGAGCAGTTCTTC; cdr3_aa: CASSLELLAGGKYNEQFF
j_call: TRBJ1-1; d_call: .; clone_size: .; v_call: TRBV19; cdr3_nt: TGTGCCAGTAGTAGTTTGGCGGACACTGAAGCTTTCTTT; cdr3_aa: CASSSLADTEAFF
j_call: TRBJ2-1; d_call: .; clone_size: .; v_call: TRBV5-6; cdr3_nt: TGTGCCAGCAGCTTGGAGGGTCCCACCAATGAGCAGTTCTTC; cdr3_aa: CASSLEGPTNEQFF
j_call: TRBJ2-1; d_call: TRBD2; clone_size: .; v_call: TRBV27; cdr3_nt: TGTGCCAGCAGTTTATCGCGGGAGCCCTACAATGAGCAGTTCTTC; cdr3_aa: CASSLSREPYNEQFF
j_call: TRBJ1-5; d_call: .; clone_size: .; v_call: TRBV6-1; cdr3_nt: TGTGCCAGCAGGGGCTCTAGCAATCAGCCCCAGCATTTT; cdr3_aa: CASRGSSNQPQHF
j_call: TRBJ2-1; d_call: TRBD2; clone_size: once; v_call: TRBV2; cdr3_nt: TGTGCCAGCATTAGCGGGAGAAGGGGGTACAATGAGCAGTTCTTC; cdr3_aa: CASISGRRGYNEQFF
j_call: TRBJ2-3; d_call: TRBD2; clone_size: once; v_call: TRBV5-1; cdr3_nt: TGCGCCAGCAGCCTGGGACTAGCGGGCACAGATACGCAGTATTTT; cdr3_aa: CASSLGLAGTDTQYF
j_call: TRBJ2-7; d_call: TRBD1; clone_size: .; v_call: TRBV5-4; cdr3_nt: TGTGCCAGCAGCTTGGTGGGACAGGGCTACGAGCAGTACTTC; cdr3_aa: CASSLVGQGYEQYF
j_call: TRBJ2-1; d_call: TRBD2; clone_size: .; v_call: TRBV11-2; cdr3_nt: TGTGCCAGCAGCGCCCTAGCGGGAGCCTACAATGAGCAGTTCTTC; cdr3_aa: CASSALAGAYNEQFF
j_call: TRBJ2-1; d_call: .; clone_size: .; v_call: TRBV5-6; cdr3_nt: TGTGCCAGCAGCTCCGGAGGGGCCCACGGCAATGAGCAGTTCTTC; cdr3_aa: CASSSGGAHGNEQFF
j_call: TRBJ2-1; d_call: TRBD1; clone_size: once; v_call: TRBV7-9; cdr3_nt: TGTGCCAGCAGCCCGGGACAGGGATACAATGAGCAGTTCTTC; cdr3_aa: CASSPGQGYNEQFF
j_call: TRBJ2-2; d_call: TRBD2; clone_size: .; v_call: TRBV6-6; cdr3_nt: TGTGCCAGCACCATACAACTAGCGGGATCTGGGGAGCTGTTTTTT; cdr3_aa: CASTIQLAGSGELFF
j_call: TRBJ2-1; d_call: .; clone_size: .; v_call: TRBV10-1; cdr3_nt: TGCGCCAGCAGTGCCGGGAGCGGGTACAATGAGCAGTTCTTC; cdr3_aa: CASSAGSGYNEQFF
j_call: TRBJ2-7; d_call: TRBD2; clone_size: .; v_call: TRBV5-1; cdr3_nt: TGCGCCAGCAGCTTCGGACTAGCCGCTGGCTACGAGCAGTACTTC; cdr3_aa: CASSFGLAAGYEQYF
j_call: TRBJ1-2; d_call: .; clone_size: .; v_call: TRBV28; cdr3_nt: TGTGCCAGCAGTACTGGGGGCGATCCTAACTATGGCTACACCTTC; cdr3_aa: CASSTGGDPNYGYTF
j_call: TRBJ1-2; d_call: .; clone_size: .; v_call: TRBV28; cdr3_nt: TGTGCCAGCAGTTTATGGGGGAACACCTACTATGGCTACACCTTC; cdr3_aa: CASSLWGNTYYGYTF
j_call: TRBJ1-2; d_call: .; clone_size: .; v_call: TRBV2; cdr3_nt: TGTGCCAGCAGTATGGACAGCAACTATGGCTACACCTTC; cdr3_aa: CASSMDSNYGYTF
j_call: TRBJ2-1; d_call: .; clone_size: .; v_call: TRBV29-1; cdr3_nt: TGCAGCGCCCCCGGGGCACTTTACTCCTACAATGAGCAGTTCTTC; cdr3_aa: CSAPGALYSYNEQFF
j_call: TRBJ2-5; d_call: TRBD2; clone_size: .; v_call: TRBV6-6; cdr3_nt: TGTGCCAGCAGGATTCGGAGGGTAGCGGGGTTAGAGACCCAGTACTTC; cdr3_aa: CASRIRRVAGLETQYF
j_call: TRBJ2-2; d_call: .; clone_size: once; v_call: TRBV2; cdr3_nt: TGTGCCAGCAGTGAATACACCGGGGAGCTGTTTTTT; cdr3_aa: CASSEYTGELFF
j_call: TRBJ2-3; d_call: .; clone_size: once; v_call: TRBV28; cdr3_nt: TGTGCCAGCAGTTTGCGCAGCGGGACACTTAACACAGATACGCAGTATTTT; cdr3_aa: CASSLRSGTLNTDTQYF
j_call: TRBJ2-2; d_call: TRBD2; clone_size: .; v_call: TRBV6-1; cdr3_nt: TGTGCCAGCGGCCCTAGCGGGTTGAACACCGGGGAGCTGTTTTTT; cdr3_aa: CASGPSGLNTGELFF
j_call: TRBJ2-3; d_call: .; clone_size: .; v_call: TRBV9; cdr3_nt: TGTGCCAGCAGCGTACGCTTAACCACAGATACGCAGTATTTT; cdr3_aa: CASSVRLTTDTQYF
j_call: TRBJ1-1; d_call: .; clone_size: once; v_call: TRBV25-1; cdr3_nt: TGTGCCAGCAGCCCCCCTACGGGATTCAGCCGTGAAGCTTTCTTT; cdr3_aa: CASSPPTGFSREAFF